Below, one TCR beta chain is given with its context. The data stem from a study of T cells in Graves' hyperthyroidism and ophthalmopathy. What was amplified from RNA transcripts were TCR beta CDR3 regions. An initial round of RT-PCR targeting the TCR CDR3 relied on the HTBI primer set. TCRdb fed the multiplex PCR reads into MiXCR, producing one record per CDR3 protein. Of fewer than 550,000 distinct CDR3 sequences in the sample, less than 25% were seen once. The germline CDR1 and CDR2 sequences are SGHAT and FQNNGV. V lost 5 bases and J 5 bases, leaving 15 bases between the germline ends. The CDR3 is 14 residues long.

Sequenced input: blood. V usage is TRBV11-2 and J usage is TRBJ1-2, with a tentative D call TRBD1 (5 bases). This receptor was taken from a woman in her 30s with Graves' ophthalmopathy. In DNA, the CDR3 is TGTGCCAGCAGCCCTGGGGACGGAGTTTATGGCTACACCTTC. Amino acids: CASSPGDGVYGYTF.